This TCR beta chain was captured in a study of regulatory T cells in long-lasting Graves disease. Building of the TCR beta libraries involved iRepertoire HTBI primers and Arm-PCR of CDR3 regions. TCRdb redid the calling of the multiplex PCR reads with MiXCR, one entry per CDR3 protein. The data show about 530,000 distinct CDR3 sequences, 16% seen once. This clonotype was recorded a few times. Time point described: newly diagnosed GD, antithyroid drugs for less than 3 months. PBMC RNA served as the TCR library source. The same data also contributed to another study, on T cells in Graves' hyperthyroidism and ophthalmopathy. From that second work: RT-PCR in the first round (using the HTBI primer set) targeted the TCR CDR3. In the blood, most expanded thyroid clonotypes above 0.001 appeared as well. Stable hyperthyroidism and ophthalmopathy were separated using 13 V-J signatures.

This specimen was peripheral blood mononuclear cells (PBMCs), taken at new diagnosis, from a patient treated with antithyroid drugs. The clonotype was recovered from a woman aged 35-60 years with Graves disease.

This chain's CDR3 is CASSLGLRQGTDTQYF. CDR3 DNA sequence: TGTGCCAGCAGTTTAGGCCTCCGACAGGGCACAGATACGCAGTATTTT. The V and J genes are TRBV12-3 or TRBV12-4 and TRBJ2-3; maybe TRBD1 (6 bases). The V end lost 1 base, the J end lost 1 base, and 12 bases lay between the germline ends. The CDR3 spans 16 residues.